This T cell receptor (beta chain) was sequenced for a study of T cell responses to AZD1222 COVID-19 vaccine. Study observations and caveats: Nearly half of unique spike-specific TCRs reportedly avoided B.1.351 and B.1.1.7 mutated regions. Clonal diversity may have been underestimated, and the donors were mostly white British, with more females than males.

Of note for this clone: Antigen specificity is unknown.

The repertoire was sequenced with immunoSEQ multiplex PCR; TCRdb's copy has only in-frame clones and lacks some. The sample holds about 180,000 clones; around 90% are singletons and the top ten take 1.9%. This receptor was taken from an adult who received the AZD1222 COVID-19 vaccine. Sequenced here: peripheral blood, sampled 28 days after the second AZD1222 dose.

The CDR3, as DNA: TGCGCCAGCAGCCAAGATTGGTGGGCCCAGGGCGGTGAAAAACTGTTTTTT. It is translated as CASSQDWWAQGGEKLFF. This chain uses TRBV4-3 with TRBJ1-4, with a possible D match to TRBD1 (5 bases). Germline CDR1 is LGHNA and CDR2 is YSLEER. Trimming cost V 0 bases and J 7 bases, with 18 bases left between them. The CDR3 totals 17 residues.